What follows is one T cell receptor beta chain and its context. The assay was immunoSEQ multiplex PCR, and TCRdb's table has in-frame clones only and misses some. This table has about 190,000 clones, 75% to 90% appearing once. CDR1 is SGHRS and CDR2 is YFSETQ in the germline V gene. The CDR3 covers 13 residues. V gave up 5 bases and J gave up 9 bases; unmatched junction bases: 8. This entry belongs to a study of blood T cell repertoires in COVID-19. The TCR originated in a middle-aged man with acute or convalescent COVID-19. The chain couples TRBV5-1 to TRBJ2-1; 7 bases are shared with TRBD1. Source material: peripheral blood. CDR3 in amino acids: CASSKRGQTEQFF. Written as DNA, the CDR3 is TGCGCCAGCAGTAAAAGGGGACAGACTGAGCAGTTCTTC.